This T cell receptor (beta chain) was recorded in a study of blood T cell repertoires in COVID-19. Across the study: The samples span acute and convalescent COVID-19 from the United States, Italy and Spain. T cells, B-cell-depleted T cells, or PBMCs provided the cDNA or gDNA that served as material.

V lost 3 bases, J lost 4 bases, and 4 bases lay in between. This CDR3 comprises 12 residues. The data were produced by immunoSEQ multiplex PCR, yet TCRdb's version contains in-frame clones alone and is incomplete. The table has about 16,000 clones, roughly 87% seen once. This clone has only one observation. The V gene is TRBV12-3 or TRBV12-4, the J gene TRBJ1-5; no clear D gene. Sequenced material: peripheral blood. This receptor was obtained from a man at least 80 years old with acute or convalescent COVID-19. The CDR3 region is CASSFGNQPQHF. The CDR3 bases are TGTGCCAGCAGTTTCGGGAATCAGCCCCAGCATTTT.